This TCR beta chain was retrieved from a study of Graves' ophthalmopathy and Graves' hyperthyroidism. The study amplified TCR beta CDR3 regions using RNA transcripts. The first round was an RT-PCR with HTBI primers, and the second round was a multiplex PCR. Each CDR3 protein is one row after TCRdb ran MiXCR on the multiplex PCR reads. Of about 1.1 million distinct CDR3 sequences in the sample, around a third were seen once. This clonotype came up a few times. V trimming: 5 bases; J trimming: 4 bases; junction bases outside the gene matches: 10. CDR3 length equals 15 residues. Germline V CDR1 and CDR2: SSHAT, FNYEAQ (reference sequence).

The rearrangement joins TRBV7-7 to TRBJ2-7; 8 nucleotides match TRBD2. Sequencing used peripheral blood or thyroid tissue (not recorded which). This clonotype originated in an adult man with Graves' hyperthyroidism. The CDR3 region has the DNA TGTGCCAGCAGCCAACAACCCGGGAGGGGATACGAGCAGTACTTC. Translating gives CASSQQPGRGYEQYF.